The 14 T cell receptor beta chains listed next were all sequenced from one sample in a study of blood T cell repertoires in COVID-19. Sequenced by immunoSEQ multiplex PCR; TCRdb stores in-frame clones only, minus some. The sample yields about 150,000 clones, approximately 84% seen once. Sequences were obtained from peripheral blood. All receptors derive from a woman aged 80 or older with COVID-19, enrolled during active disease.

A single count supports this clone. The CDR3, as DNA: TGTGCCAGCTCACCAGGGCAGGGTTCAACATCATCCTCTGGGGCCAACGTCCTGACTTTC. Protein sequence: CASSPGQGSTSSSGANVLTF. The chain links TRBV18 to TRBJ2-6; D is perhaps TRBD1 (5 bases). The CDR3 covers 20 residues. Trimming pared 2 bases from V and 0 bases from J, leaving 20 bases between. CDR1 is KGHSH, CDR2 LQKENI, per germline.

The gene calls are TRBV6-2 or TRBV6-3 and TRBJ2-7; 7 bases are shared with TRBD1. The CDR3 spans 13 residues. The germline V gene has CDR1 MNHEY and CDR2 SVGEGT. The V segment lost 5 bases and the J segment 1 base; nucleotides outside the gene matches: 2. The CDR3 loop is CASSPGGSYEQYF. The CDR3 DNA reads TGTGCCAGCAGTCCAGGGGGATCCTACGAGCAGTACTTC.

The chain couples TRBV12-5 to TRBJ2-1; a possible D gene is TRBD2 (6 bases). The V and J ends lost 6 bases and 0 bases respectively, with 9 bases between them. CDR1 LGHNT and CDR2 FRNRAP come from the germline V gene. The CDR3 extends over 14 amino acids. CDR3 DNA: TGTGCTAGTGGACGGGGGAGCTCCTACAATGAGCAGTTCTTC. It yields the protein CASGRGSSYNEQFF.

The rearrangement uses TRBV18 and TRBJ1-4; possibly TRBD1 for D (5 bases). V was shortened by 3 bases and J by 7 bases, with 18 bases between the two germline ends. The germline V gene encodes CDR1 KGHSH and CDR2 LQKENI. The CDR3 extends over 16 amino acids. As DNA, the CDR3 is TGTGCCAGCTCACCCAAGGAAGGGGTAGTGGCTGAAAAACTGTTTTTT. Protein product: CASSPKEGVVAEKLFF. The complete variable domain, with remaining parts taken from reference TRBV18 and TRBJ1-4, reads NAGVMQNPRHLVRRRGQEARLRCSPMKGHSHVYWYRQLPEEGLKFMVYLQKENIIDESGMPKERFSAEFPKEGPSILRIQQVVRGDSAAYFCASSPKEGVVAEKLFFGSGTQLSVL.

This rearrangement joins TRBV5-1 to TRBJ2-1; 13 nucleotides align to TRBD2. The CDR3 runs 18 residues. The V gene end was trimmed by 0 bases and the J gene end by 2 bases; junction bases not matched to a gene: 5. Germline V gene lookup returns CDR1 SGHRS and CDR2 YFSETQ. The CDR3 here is CASSLGTSGSRAYNEQFF. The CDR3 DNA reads TGCGCCAGCAGCTTGGGGACTAGCGGGAGTCGAGCCTACAATGAGCAGTTCTTC.

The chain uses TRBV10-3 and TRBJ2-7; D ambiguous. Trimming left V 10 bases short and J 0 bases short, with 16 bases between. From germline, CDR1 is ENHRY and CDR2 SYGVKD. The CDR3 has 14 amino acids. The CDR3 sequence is CATGQVLFSYEQYF. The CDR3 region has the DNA TGTGCCACAGGCCAGGTCCTCTTCTCCTACGAGCAGTACTTC.

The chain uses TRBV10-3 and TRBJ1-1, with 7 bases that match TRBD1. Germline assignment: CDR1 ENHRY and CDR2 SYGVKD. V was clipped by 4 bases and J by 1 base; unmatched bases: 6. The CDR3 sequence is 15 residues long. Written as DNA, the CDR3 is TGTGCCATCAGTGGTGTACAGGGGAAGAACACTGAAGCTTTCTTT. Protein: CAISGVQGKNTEAFF.

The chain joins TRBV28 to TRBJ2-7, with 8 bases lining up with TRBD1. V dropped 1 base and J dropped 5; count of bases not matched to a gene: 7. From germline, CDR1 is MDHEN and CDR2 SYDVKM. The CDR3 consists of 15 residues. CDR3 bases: TGTGCCAGCAGTTTATCCGTCAGGGGGCGCCACGAGCAGTACTTC. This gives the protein CASSLSVRGRHEQYF.

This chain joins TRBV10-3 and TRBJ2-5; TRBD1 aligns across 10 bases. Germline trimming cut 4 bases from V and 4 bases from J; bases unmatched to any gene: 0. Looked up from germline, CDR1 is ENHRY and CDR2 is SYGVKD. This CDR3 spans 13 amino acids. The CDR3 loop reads CAISGQGAETQYF. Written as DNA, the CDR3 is TGTGCCATCAGTGGACAGGGGGCAGAGACCCAGTACTTC.

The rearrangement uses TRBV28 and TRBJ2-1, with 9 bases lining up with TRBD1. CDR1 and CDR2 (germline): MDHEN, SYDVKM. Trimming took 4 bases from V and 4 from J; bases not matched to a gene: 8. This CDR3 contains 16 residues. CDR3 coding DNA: TGTGCCAGCAGTTATGCAGGACAGGGGAGTTACAATGAGCAGTTCTTC. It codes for CASSYAGQGSYNEQFF.

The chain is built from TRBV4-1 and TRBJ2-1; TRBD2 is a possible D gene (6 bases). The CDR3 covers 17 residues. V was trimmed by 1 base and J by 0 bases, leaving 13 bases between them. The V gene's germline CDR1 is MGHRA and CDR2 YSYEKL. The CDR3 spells CASSQGPGSVSYNEQFF. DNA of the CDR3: TGCGCCAGCAGCCAAGGGCCCGGGAGCGTCTCCTACAATGAGCAGTTCTTC.

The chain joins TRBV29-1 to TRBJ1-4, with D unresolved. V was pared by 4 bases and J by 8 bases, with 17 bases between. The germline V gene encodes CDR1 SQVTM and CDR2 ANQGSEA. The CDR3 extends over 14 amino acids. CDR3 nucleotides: TGCAGCGTTGGTTCGGACTCCTCGGGGGAAAAACTGTTTTTT. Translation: CSVGSDSSGEKLFF.

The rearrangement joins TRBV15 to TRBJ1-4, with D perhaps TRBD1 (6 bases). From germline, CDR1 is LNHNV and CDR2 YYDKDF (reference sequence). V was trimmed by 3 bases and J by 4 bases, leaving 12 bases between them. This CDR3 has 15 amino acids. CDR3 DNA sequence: TGTGCCACCAGCAGCGGGACACAAAATAATGAAAAACTGTTTTTT. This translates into CATSSGTQNNEKLFF. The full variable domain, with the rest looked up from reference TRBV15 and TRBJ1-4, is DAMVIQNPRYQVTQFGKPVTLSCSQTLNHNVMYWYQQKSSQAPKLLFHYYDKDFNNEADTPDNFQSRRPNTSFCFLDIRSPGLGDTAMYLCATSSGTQNNEKLFFGSGTQLSVL.

Written as DNA, the CDR3 is TGCGCCAGCAGCCAAGACAGAGCGGGCGCCTACAATGAGCAGTTCTTC. Amino acids: CASSQDRAGAYNEQFF. This chain uses TRBV4-1 with TRBJ2-1, with TRBD2 as a possible D gene (6 bases). Looked up from germline, CDR1 is MGHRA and CDR2 is YSYEKL. This CDR3 has 16 amino acids. Trimming took off 0 bases at V and 2 bases at J, with 11 bases between the two ends.